The subject of this entry is one T cell receptor beta chain. This clonotype turned up a few times. The specificity of this receptor is unknown. No per-base quality is available; no much larger clone lies one base away. Per the germline V gene, SGHAT is the CDR1 and FQNNGV is the CDR2. V gives up 5 bases and J gives up 2 bases, and the segment between their germline ends measures 16 bases. From cysteine to phenylalanine, the CDR3 is 15 amino acids long. Kept here is only the CDR3 DNA, which spans 45 bases and is read in frame from base 1. The sample belongs to a study of T-cell reconstitution after alpha-beta-depleted transplantation in children listed by TCRdb under 2016. For context, the study as a whole: Using TCR repertoire profiling, the study followed T-cell immune reconstitution in a quantitative way in children after TCRalphabeta/CD19-depleted allogeneic hematopoietic cell transplantation.

The library was obtained by PCR. Data came from an Illumina HiSeq 2500. TCR library preparation used molecular barcoding, with unique molecular identifiers applied to normalize quantification of the TCRbeta repertoire. TCRdb itself trimmed the public reads at Q25 with fastp, ran MiXCR and retained productive beta chains. Identical CDR3 protein sequences are pooled into one entry, listed with their most common genes and DNA. The sample records about 540,000 distinct CDR3 sequences, approximately 20% of which are singletons. Clones ranked in the top ten supply around 3.3% of the sample. This TCR came from a human donor who donated a stem cell graft to a child with acute lymphoblastic leukemia. The sequence links TRBV11-2 to TRBJ2-7; TRBD1 is possibly the D segment (6 matching bases). The material was PBMCs from the stem cell graft donor, obtained from the stem cell graft. CDR3 protein: CASSPVAGATYEQYF. In nucleotide form, the sequence is TGTGCCAGCAGCCCCGTAGCAGGGGCCACCTACGAGCAGTACTTC.